This T cell receptor beta chain was identified in a study of metastatic and nonmetastatic thyroid tumors. At the level of the study: Patients with malignant and benign thyroid disease provided blood and tumor or nodule tissue, whose repertoires were compared.

The sample holds a few counts of this clone. Antigen unknown. With a much larger clone just one base away, this may be a read error. Per the original data handling: The distant-metastasis classifier for papillary thyroid cancer was built from CDR3 differences across clinicopathological groups. TCRdb redid the clone calls on the PCR reads using MiXCR. The V and J calls were determined by TCRdb, not by the authors. The data hold more than 20,000 clones, with 20% to 30% observed a single time. Germline assignment: CDR1 SGHAT and CDR2 FQDESV (reference sequence). This CDR3 is built from 17 residues. Trimming took off 0 bases at V and 0 bases at J, with 12 bases between the two ends. Every patient underwent thyroid surgery untreated. Study conclusions and caveats: As reported, TCR beta diversity in blood and tumor was significantly higher in malignant thyroid tumors than in benign nodules.

This chain links TRBV11-1 with TRBJ1-3; D is uncertain. The TCR sequence derives from a female donor with papillary thyroid cancer or a benign thyroid nodule (not recorded which). Some clones in this sample may be carry-over from other donors' samples. The sequencing sample was made of tumor tissue. CDR3 sequence (DNA): TGTGCCAGCAGCTTAGCGCAGGTTAGAAGCTCTGGAAACACCATATATTTT. Translating it yields CASSLAQVRSSGNTIYF.